This T cell receptor (beta chain) was identified in a study of T cell responses to AZD1222 COVID-19 vaccine. Overall study context: Second doses at about 4 or about 12 weeks were pooled.

Clones were sequenced by immunoSEQ multiplex PCR, and TCRdb holds only the in-frame ones, with some missing. Of 100,000 or so clones in the sample, around 80% were seen once. The length of the CDR3 is 16 residues. Germline trimming cut 7 bases from V and 3 bases from J; bases unmatched to any gene: 9. Germline CDR1 is MNHNY and CDR2 is SVGAGI (reference sequence). The V gene is TRBV6-6, the J gene TRBJ1-2, with 12 bases that match TRBD1. The TCR originated in an adult in good health. The sequenced sample was peripheral blood, obtained on day 0 of AZD1222 vaccination. The CDR3 region is CASKPGTGGADYGYTF. The CDR3 coding sequence is TGTGCCAGCAAACCCGGGACAGGGGGCGCGGACTATGGCTACACCTTC.